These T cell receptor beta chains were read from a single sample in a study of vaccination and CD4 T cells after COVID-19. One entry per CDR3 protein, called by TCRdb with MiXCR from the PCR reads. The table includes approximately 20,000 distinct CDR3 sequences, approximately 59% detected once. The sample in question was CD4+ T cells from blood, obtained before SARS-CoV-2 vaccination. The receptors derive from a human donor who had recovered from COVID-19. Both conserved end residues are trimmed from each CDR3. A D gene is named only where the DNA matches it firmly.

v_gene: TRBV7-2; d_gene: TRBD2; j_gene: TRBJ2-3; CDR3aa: ASRLAGATDTQY
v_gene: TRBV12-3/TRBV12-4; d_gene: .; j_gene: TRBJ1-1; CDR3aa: ASKGSVNTEAF
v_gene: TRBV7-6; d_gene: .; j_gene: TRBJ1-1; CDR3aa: ASSPPTVPQAF
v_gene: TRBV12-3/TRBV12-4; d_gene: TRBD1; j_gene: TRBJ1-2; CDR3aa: ASSKRQGNGYT
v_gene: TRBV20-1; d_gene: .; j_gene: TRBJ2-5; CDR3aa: SARGDTDSWQETQY
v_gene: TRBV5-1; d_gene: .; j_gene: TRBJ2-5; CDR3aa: ASSLALDGETQY
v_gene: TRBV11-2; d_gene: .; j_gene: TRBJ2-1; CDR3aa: ASSFPRFRLKQF
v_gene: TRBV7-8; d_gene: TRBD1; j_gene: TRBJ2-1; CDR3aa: ATQGAYYNEQF
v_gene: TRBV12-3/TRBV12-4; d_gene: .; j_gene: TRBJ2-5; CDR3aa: ASSFGGETQY
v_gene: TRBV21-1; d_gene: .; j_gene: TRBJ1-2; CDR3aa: ASSTNRASNYGYT
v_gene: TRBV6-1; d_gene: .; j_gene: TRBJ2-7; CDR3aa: ASVSVLATGDTYEQY
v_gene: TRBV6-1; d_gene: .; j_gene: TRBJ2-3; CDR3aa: ASRRGSGTDTQY
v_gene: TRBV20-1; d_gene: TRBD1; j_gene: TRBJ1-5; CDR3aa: SATGQALDQPQH
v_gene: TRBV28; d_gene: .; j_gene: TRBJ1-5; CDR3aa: ASRIAGYSNQPQH
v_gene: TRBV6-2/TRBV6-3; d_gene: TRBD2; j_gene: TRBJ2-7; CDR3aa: ASRNGGAGGPHEQY
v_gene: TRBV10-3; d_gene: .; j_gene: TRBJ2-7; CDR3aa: AIHDSGESEQY
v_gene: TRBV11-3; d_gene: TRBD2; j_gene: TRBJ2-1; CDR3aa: ASRDSGSYEQF
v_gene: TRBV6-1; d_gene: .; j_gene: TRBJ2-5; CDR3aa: ASSRGGHQETQY
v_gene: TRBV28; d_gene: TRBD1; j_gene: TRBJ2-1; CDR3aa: ASRATGTGVNEQF
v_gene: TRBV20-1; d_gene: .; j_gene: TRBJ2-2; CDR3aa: SARGYPTNTGELF
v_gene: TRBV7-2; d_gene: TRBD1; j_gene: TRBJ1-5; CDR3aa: ASSYVIGQGWNQPQH
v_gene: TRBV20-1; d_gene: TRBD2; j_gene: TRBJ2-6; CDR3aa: SADGGRGVAGANVLT
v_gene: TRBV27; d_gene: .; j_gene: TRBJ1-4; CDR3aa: ASRTEREGEKLF
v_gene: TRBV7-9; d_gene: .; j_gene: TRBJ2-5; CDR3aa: ASSFSGEETQY
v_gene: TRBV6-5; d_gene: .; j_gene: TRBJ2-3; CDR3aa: ASSSPGSTDTQY
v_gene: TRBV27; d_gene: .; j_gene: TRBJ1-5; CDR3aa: ASSPRRNQPQH
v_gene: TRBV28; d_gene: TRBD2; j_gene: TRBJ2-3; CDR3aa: ASSHSGRTSTDTQY
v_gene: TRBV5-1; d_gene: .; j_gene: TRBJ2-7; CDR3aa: ASSLVASTTEQY
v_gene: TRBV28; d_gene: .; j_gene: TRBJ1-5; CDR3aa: ASRGVGQGNQPQH
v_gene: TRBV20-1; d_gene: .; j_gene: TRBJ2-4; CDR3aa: SASGKGGIQY
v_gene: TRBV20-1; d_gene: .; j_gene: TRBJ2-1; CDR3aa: SARGPTTSYNEQF
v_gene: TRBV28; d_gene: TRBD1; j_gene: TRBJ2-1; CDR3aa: ASSPPWGQGAPDSYNEQF
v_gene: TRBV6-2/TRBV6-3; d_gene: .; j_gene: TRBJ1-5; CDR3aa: ASGWTPDQPQH
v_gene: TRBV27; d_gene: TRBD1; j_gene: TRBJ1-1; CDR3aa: ASTRTGTGEPEAF
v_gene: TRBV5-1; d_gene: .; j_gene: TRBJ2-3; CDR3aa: ASSLTGRDTQY
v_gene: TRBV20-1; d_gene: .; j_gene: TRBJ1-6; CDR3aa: SAPGQGTNNSPLH
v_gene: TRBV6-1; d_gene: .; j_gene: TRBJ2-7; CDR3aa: ASSRGTTFNSYEQY
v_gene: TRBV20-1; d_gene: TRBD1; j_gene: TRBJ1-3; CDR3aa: SATGGSGNTIY
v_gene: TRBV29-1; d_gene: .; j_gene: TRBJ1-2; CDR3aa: SVEDLAGTNGYT
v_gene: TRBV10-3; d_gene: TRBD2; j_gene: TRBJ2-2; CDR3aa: AIGLAGTGELF
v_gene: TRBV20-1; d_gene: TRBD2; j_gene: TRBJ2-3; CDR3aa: SARTSGIAPQY
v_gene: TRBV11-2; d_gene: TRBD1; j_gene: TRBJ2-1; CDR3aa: ASSSQQGARNEQF
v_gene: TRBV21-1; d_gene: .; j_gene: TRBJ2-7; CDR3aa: ASSKGILPGLAGGPH
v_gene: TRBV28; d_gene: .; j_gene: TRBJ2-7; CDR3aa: ASSYPSSYEQY
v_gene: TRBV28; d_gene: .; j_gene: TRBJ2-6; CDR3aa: ASSETVLGANVLT
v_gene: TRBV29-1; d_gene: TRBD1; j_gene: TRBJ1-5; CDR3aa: SARQGDQPQH
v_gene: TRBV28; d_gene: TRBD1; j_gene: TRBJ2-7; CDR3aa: ASRETGASYEQY
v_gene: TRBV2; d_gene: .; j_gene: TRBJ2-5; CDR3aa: ASSVETAEETQY
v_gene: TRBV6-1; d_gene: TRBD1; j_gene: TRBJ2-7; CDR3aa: ASDPGQGYEQY
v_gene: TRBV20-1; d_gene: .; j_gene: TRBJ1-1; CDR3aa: SASVEGGAF
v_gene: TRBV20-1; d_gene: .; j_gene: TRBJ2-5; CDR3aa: SARDPRAGETQY
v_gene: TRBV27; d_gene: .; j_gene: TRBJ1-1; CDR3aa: ASSLSRGMNTEAF
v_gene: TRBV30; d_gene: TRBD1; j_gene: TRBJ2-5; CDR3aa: AWGTGRETQY